This T cell receptor beta chain emerged from a study of technical replicates of blood from a few donors. The CDR3 is 16 residues long. Sequencing was performed with immunoSEQ multiplex PCR; in TCRdb, only in-frame clones are kept and a portion is missing. This table has about 88,000 clones, around 93% appearing once. The chain recombines TRBV21-1 with TRBJ2-3; the table gives TRBD2 as D, unverified against the DNA. TRBV21-1 is flagged as a pseudogene. This clonotype originated in a human donor in good health. What was sequenced was T cells isolated from PBMCs. CDR3 region: CASSKAGTKCTDTQYF. The CDR3 DNA reads as TGTGCCAGCAGCAAAGCGGGGACTAAATGCACAGATACGCAGTATTTT.